The T cell receptor beta chain under discussion was sequenced for a study of T-cell reconstitution after alpha-beta-depleted transplantation in children. A library of TCRbeta sequences, prepared with unique molecular identifiers, was generated. Via MiXCR, TCRdb re-called the PCR reads, giving one row per CDR3 protein. Of some 590,000 distinct CDR3 sequences listed, roughly 10% were seen once; the top ten hold about 4%. This CDR3 region has 17 residues. V dropped 1 base and J dropped 2; count of bases not matched to a gene: 5. Germline CDR1 is LGHDT and CDR2 is YNNKEL (reference sequence). The sequenced sample was PBMCs from the stem cell graft donor, obtained from the stem cell graft. The receptor was isolated from a human donor who donated a stem cell graft to a child with acute myeloid leukemia. This chain joins TRBV3-1 and TRBJ2-3, with 11 bases matching TRBD2. The CDR3 DNA reads as TGTGCCAGCAGCCAAGGGACTAGCGGGTCCTACACAGATACGCAGTATTTT. Translating it yields CASSQGTSGSYTDTQYF.